What follows are 32 T cell receptor beta chains derived from one specimen sequenced in a study of CD8 T cells in Susac syndrome. RNA was extracted with the RNeasy kit, and a quantity of 0.5 to 1 ug was reverse transcribed using random hexamers. TCRdb passed the immunoSEQ multiplex PCR reads through MiXCR, listing each CDR3 protein once. There are 150,000 to 200,000 distinct CDR3 sequences in the sample; around 93% occur only once, and just over 0.13% lies in the top ten. The sample comprised CD4+ T cells from PBMCs. The source of these receptors is a human donor in good health.

This chain connects TRBV20-1 to TRBJ1-1; D is possibly TRBD1 (5 bases). Trimming pared 3 bases from V and 1 base from J, leaving 9 bases between. This CDR3 region has 13 residues. Germline lookup yields CDR1 DFQATT and CDR2 SNEGSKA (reference sequence). The CDR3 region has the DNA TGCAGTGCTAGTTGGGGGAGGAACACTGAAGCTTTCTTT. This translates into CSASWGRNTEAFF.

This clonotype appeared once. This chain uses TRBV29-1 with TRBJ1-6; 7 bases are shared with TRBD1. This CDR3 comprises 14 residues. CDR1 is SQVTM and CDR2 is ANQGSEA in the germline V gene. The junction had 10 bases not matched to a gene; V was cut back by 5 bases and J by 9 bases. The CDR3 nucleotides read TGCAGCGTTCGGACAGGTTCTGTATCTTCACCCCTCCACTTT. Residues: CSVRTGSVSSPLHF.

The chain carries TRBV11-2 and TRBJ2-7, with TRBD1 identical over 7 bases. The CDR3 runs 15 residues. Germline loops: CDR1 SGHAT, CDR2 FQNNGV. V trimming: 1 base; J trimming: 2 bases; junction bases outside the gene matches: 5. The DNA of the CDR3 is TGTGCCAGCAGCTTAGGTGGACAGGCCGCCTACGAGCAGTACTTC. Protein: CASSLGGQAAYEQYF.

The chain carries TRBV24-1 and TRBJ1-2, with D perhaps matching TRBD1 (5 bases). The germline CDR1 and CDR2 sequences are KGHDR and SFDVKD. The CDR3 is 14 amino acids. Trimming stripped 3 bases from V and 8 bases from J, with 15 bases between. The CDR3 is CATSDPWQGEGYTF. The CDR3 DNA follows: TGTGCCACCAGTGATCCTTGGCAGGGAGAGGGCTACACCTTC.

The chain combines TRBV29-1 with TRBJ1-3; no firm D call. There are 13 residues in the CDR3. Looked up from germline, CDR1 is SQVTM and CDR2 is ANQGSEA. The CDR3 spells CTAQASSGNTIYF. CDR3 DNA sequence: TGCACCGCGCAGGCGAGCTCTGGAAACACCATATATTTT.

This clonotype appeared a single time. The chain is built from TRBV5-4 and TRBJ2-2; the D is unclear. Germline lookup yields CDR1 SGHNT and CDR2 YYREEE (reference sequence). The CDR3 sequence is 15 residues long. The V gene lost 4 bases and the J gene lost 5 bases, with 15 bases spanning the gap. The CDR3 reads CASSVDPTRTGELFF. The CDR3 region has the DNA TGTGCCAGCAGCGTGGACCCTACGAGGACCGGGGAGCTGTTTTTT.

The chain joins TRBV10-3 to TRBJ1-1; D possibly corresponds to TRBD1 (5 bases). V lost 6 bases and J lost 5, with 16 bases in between. Per germline, CDR1 ENHRY and CDR2 SYGVKD. The CDR3 runs to 14 residues. The CDR3 sequence is CAIRRDFGGTEAFF. The CDR3, as DNA: TGTGCCATCAGACGGGACTTCGGAGGGACTGAAGCTTTCTTT.

V and J are TRBV20-1 and TRBJ2-3, with 11 bases matching TRBD2. Per the germline V gene, CDR1 is DFQATT and CDR2 is SNEGSKA (reference sequence). The V gene end was trimmed by 5 bases and the J gene end by 3 bases; junction bases not matched to a gene: 4. The CDR3 length is 14 residues. The CDR3 here is CSAFLAGGTDTQYF. In nucleotides, the CDR3 is TGCAGTGCTTTCCTAGCGGGGGGAACAGATACGCAGTATTTT.

This chain links TRBV4-1 with TRBJ2-6; the D gene is possibly TRBD1 (6 bases). The CDR3 loop spans 18 amino acids. The V gene lost 1 base and the J gene lost 0 bases, with 13 bases spanning the gap. CDR1 is MGHRA and CDR2 is YSYEKL in the germline V gene. The CDR3 DNA reads as TGCGCCAGCAGCCAAGCACAGGGACGCCGCTCTGGGGCCAACGTCCTGACTTTC. It encodes CASSQAQGRRSGANVLTF.

The chain recombines TRBV20-1 with TRBJ2-5; no clear D gene. CDR1 is DFQATT, CDR2 SNEGSKA, per germline (reference sequence). The CDR3 totals 13 residues. Trimming took off 5 bases at V and 3 bases at J, with 13 bases between the two ends. Written as DNA, the CDR3 is TGCAGTGCTCCGGACGGAGTTAAAGAGACCCAGTACTTC. This encodes CSAPDGVKETQYF.

The chain links TRBV20-1 to TRBJ1-5, with D unresolved. V lost 1 base, J lost 0 bases, and 7 bases lay in between. CDR1 DFQATT and CDR2 SNEGSKA come from the germline V gene (reference sequence). The CDR3 is 14 amino acids. The CDR3: CSARVLHSNQPQHF. CDR3 in DNA: TGCAGTGCTAGAGTGCTACATAGCAATCAGCCCCAGCATTTT.

Here the CDR3 reads CASSFQGDETQYF. CDR3 bases: TGCGCCAGCAGCTTCCAGGGGGATGAAACCCAGTACTTC. The gene calls are TRBV5-1 and TRBJ2-5; 7 positions match TRBD1. Losses at the gene ends were 2 bases for V and 8 bases for J; bases not matched to a gene: 6. Germline V gene lookup returns CDR1 SGHRS and CDR2 YFSETQ. The CDR3 is 13 amino acids.

This clonotype is a singleton in its sample. The chain uses TRBV7-9 and TRBJ1-1; no clear D. The CDR3 has 11 residues. The germline V gene has CDR1 SEHNR and CDR2 FQNEAQ (reference sequence). Trimming cost V 6 bases and J 7 bases, with 9 bases left between them. The CDR3 DNA is TGTGCCAGCAGTCGGGAGGGTGAAGCTTTCTTT. Its protein product is CASSREGEAFF.

This chain connects TRBV15 to TRBJ2-7; perhaps TRBD1 as D (5 bases). The CDR3 consists of 12 residues. CDR1 is LNHNV and CDR2 is YYDKDF in the germline V gene (reference sequence). V was pared by 9 bases and J by 3 bases, with 12 bases between. The CDR3 region has the DNA TGTGCCACAGGGGCGGACCACTACGAGCAGTACTTC. Protein: CATGADHYEQYF.

This clonotype has a single count. The J gene is TRBJ1-5, the V gene TRBV7-9; a possible D gene is TRBD1 (5 bases). Germline CDR1 and CDR2: SEHNR and FQNEAQ (reference sequence). Between the trimmed V and J ends, which lost 5 bases and 2 bases, there was a span of 22 bases. CDR3 length: 18 amino acids. In DNA, the CDR3 is TGTGCCAGCAGCCACCCGGTGGGGGAGGCGCGTGGCAATCAGCCCCAGCATTTT. It encodes CASSHPVGEARGNQPQHF.

The V call is TRBV5-8, the J call TRBJ1-6; weak D call: TRBD1 (5 bases). V dropped 1 base and J dropped 13 bases, with 15 bases sitting between them. The CDR3 sequence is 14 residues long. The germline V gene encodes CDR1 SGHTS and CDR2 YDEGEE. As DNA, the CDR3 is TGTGCCAGCAGCTTGTGGCAGGGCGATCGGCCCCTCCACTTT. This translates into CASSLWQGDRPLHF.

The chain employs TRBV18 and TRBJ1-1; 11 bases map to TRBD1. CDR3 length: 14 residues. The junction had 2 bases not matched to a gene; V was cut back by 3 bases and J by 5 bases. From germline, CDR1 is KGHSH and CDR2 LQKENI. The CDR3 DNA sequence: TGTGCCAGCTCACCTGGGACAGGGGGGACTGAAGCTTTCTTT. The encoded protein is CASSPGTGGTEAFF.

The chain employs TRBV2 and TRBJ2-1; D call uncertain. Trimming removed 4 bases from V and 8 bases from J, with 9 bases in between. This CDR3 has 12 residues. Germline lookup yields CDR1 SNHLY and CDR2 FYNNEI. CDR3 amino acids: CASSVGKDEQFF. CDR3 bases: TGTGCCAGCAGTGTTGGAAAGGATGAGCAGTTCTTC.

V usage is TRBV4-1 and J usage is TRBJ2-1, with D perhaps given as TRBD1 or TRBD2 (6 bases each). The germline CDR1 and CDR2 sequences are MGHRA and YSYEKL. The CDR3 spans 17 residues. V lost 4 bases and J lost 3, with 19 bases in between. The CDR3 loop reads CASSRTRGTSSYNEQFF. CDR3 bases: TGCGCCAGCAGCCGCACAAGGGGGACTTCTAGCTACAATGAGCAGTTCTTC.

V is TRBV7-9 and J is TRBJ1-6; a weak D match, TRBD1 (5 bases). Germline V CDR1 and CDR2: SEHNR, FQNEAQ (reference sequence). V lost 5 bases and J lost 3, with 14 bases in between. The CDR3 is 16 residues long. The CDR3 reads CASSGAGLGYNSPLHF. The DNA of the CDR3 is TGTGCCAGCAGCGGAGCAGGGTTGGGCTATAATTCACCCCTCCACTTT.

This clonotype has just one count. The chain carries TRBV7-8 and TRBJ1-3, with 11 positions matching TRBD1. The ends lost 1 base at V and 3 bases at J; junction bases unmatched: 8. Germline CDR1 reads SGHVS; CDR2 reads FQNEAQ. The CDR3 covers 18 residues. CDR3 residues: CASSLVLGQGAIGNTIYF. The DNA of the CDR3 is TGTGCCAGCAGCTTAGTTCTCGGACAGGGGGCGATTGGAAACACCATATATTTT.

The V and J genes are TRBV19 and TRBJ2-6; 7 bases agree with TRBD1. The CDR3 length is 17 residues. Trimming removed 5 bases from V and 0 bases from J; junction bases left unmatched: 7. The germline CDR1 and CDR2 sequences are LNHDA and SQIVND (reference sequence). The CDR3 here is CASSLDRPNSGANVLTF. CDR3 DNA: TGTGCCAGTAGTCTGGACAGGCCCAACTCTGGGGCCAACGTCCTGACTTTC.

The V call is TRBV7-3, the J call TRBJ2-3; 9 positions agree with TRBD2. This CDR3 is 15 amino acids long. Germline CDR1 and CDR2: SGHTA and FQGTGA. The J segment lost 8 bases and the V segment lost 5 bases, leaving 11 bases of the junction unmatched. The CDR3 DNA is TGTGCCAGCAGCGTAGCGGGGGAGACTTTGGGTACGCAGTATTTT. Its protein product is CASSVAGETLGTQYF.

The V and J genes are TRBV5-1 and TRBJ2-5, with D possibly being TRBD2 (5 bases). The CDR3 consists of 14 residues. The V and J ends lost 0 bases and 5 bases respectively, with 11 bases between them. CDR1 and CDR2 (germline): SGHRS, YFSETQ. The CDR3 here is CASSLDLGGETQYF. The CDR3 region has the DNA TGCGCCAGCAGCTTGGATTTGGGCGGGGAGACCCAGTACTTC.

The chain couples TRBV29-1 to TRBJ1-1; no firm D call. Per the germline V gene, CDR1 is SQVTM and CDR2 is ANQGSEA. V dropped 6 bases and J dropped 0 bases, with 11 bases sitting between them. This CDR3 spans 13 amino acids. The CDR3 loop is CSVHTSMNTEAFF. The CDR3 region has the DNA TGCAGCGTCCACACGTCTATGAACACTGAAGCTTTCTTT.

The gene calls are TRBV9 and TRBJ2-5; 12 bases match TRBD2. CDR3 length equals 16 residues. Germline assignment: CDR1 SGDLS and CDR2 YYNGEE. Unmatched junction bases numbered 9, after V lost 4 bases and J lost 5 bases. CDR3 residues: CASSSSGLAGMETQYF. In DNA, the CDR3 is TGTGCCAGCAGCTCTAGCGGACTAGCGGGGATGGAGACCCAGTACTTC.

The V and J genes are TRBV7-9 and TRBJ1-1; 9 nucleotides agree with TRBD1. This CDR3 region has 14 residues. The trim removed 5 bases at V and 4 bases at J, leaving 5 bases unmatched. Germline CDR1 SEHNR, CDR2 FQNEAQ (reference sequence). The CDR3 region is CASSTGQGTTEAFF. As DNA, the CDR3 is TGTGCCAGCAGCACAGGACAGGGGACCACTGAAGCTTTCTTT.

The chain recombines TRBV30 with TRBJ2-3, with 7 bases aligning to TRBD1. The ends lost 5 bases at V and 3 bases at J; junction bases unmatched: 11. The CDR3 has 15 residues. Germline V CDR1 and CDR2: GTSNPN, SVGIG (reference sequence). CDR3 coding DNA: TGTGCCTGGCACTTACAGGGGTTCGGAACAGATACGCAGTATTTT. It translates to CAWHLQGFGTDTQYF. Filled out from reference TRBV30 and TRBJ2-3, the complete variable domain reads SQTIHQWPATLVQPVGSPLSLECTVEGTSNPNLYWYRQAAGRGLQLLFYSVGIGQISSEVPQNLSASRPQDRQFILSSKKLLLSDSGFYLCAWHLQGFGTDTQYFGPGTRLTVL.

CDR3 region: CASAQSYEQYF. The CDR3 DNA follows: TGTGCTAGTGCCCAATCCTACGAGCAGTACTTC. The chain is built from TRBV12-5 and TRBJ2-7; D gene uncertain. Looked up from germline, CDR1 is LGHNT and CDR2 is FRNRAP. CDR3 length: 11 amino acids. The V and J ends lost 7 bases and 1 base respectively, with 5 bases between them.

V is TRBV6-5 and J is TRBJ2-3; a weak D match, TRBD1 (6 bases). The CDR3 is made up of 12 amino acids. V was cut by 6 bases and J by 5 bases, with 9 bases left in between. CDR1 and CDR2 from the germline V gene are MNHEY and SVGAGI. The CDR3 bases are TGTGCCAGCAGGGAGACAGGAGATACGCAGTATTTT. Its protein product is CASRETGDTQYF.

J is TRBJ2-2 and V is TRBV6-1; 10 nucleotides agree with TRBD1. Trimming took 4 bases from V and 3 from J; bases not matched to a gene: 2. CDR1 MNHNS and CDR2 SASEGT come from the germline V gene. The CDR3 runs 15 residues. CDR3 amino acids: CASSVGTGDTGELFF. DNA of the CDR3: TGTGCCAGCAGTGTTGGGACAGGGGACACCGGGGAGCTGTTTTTT.

The chain combines TRBV7-9 with TRBJ2-4; D may be TRBD1 (5 bases). V lost 1 base, J lost 2 bases, and 12 bases lay in between. The germline CDR1 and CDR2 sequences are SEHNR and FQNEAQ (reference sequence). The CDR3 is 16 residues long. The CDR3 region is CASSLVIWGTKNIQYF. CDR3 in DNA: TGTGCCAGCAGCTTAGTAATATGGGGCACCAAAAACATTCAGTACTTC.